This is a list of T cell receptor beta chains from one sample in a study of blood T cell repertoires in COVID-19. Measured with immunoSEQ multiplex PCR; TCRdb has only the in-frame clones, and not every one. The sample records fewer than 600,000 clones, approximately 88% being singletons. Sample: PBMCs or T cells enriched from blood (not recorded which). The receptors shown here come from a woman aged 40 to 50 who had recovered from COVID-19. CDR3s include the opening cysteine and the closing phenylalanine or tryptophan. D genes are given only for firm matches. A row's size may be missing; if present it is once, few, many or a size class.

>TRBJ1-1|TRBV5-1|NA|TRBD1
TGCGCCAGCAGCTTGGGGTCGGGGACAGCGAACACTGAAGCTTTCTTT
CASSLGSGTANTEAFF
>TRBJ1-6|TRBV5-1|NA|TRBD1
TGCGCCAGCAGCTTTACGGGACAGATCTATAATTCACCCCTCCACTTT
CASSFTGQIYNSPLHF
>TRBJ1-2|TRBV20-1|NA|NA
TGCAGTGCTAGTGGCAGGCCTAACTATGGCTACACCTTC
CSASGRPNYGYTF
>TRBJ2-1|TRBV6-4|NA|NA
TGTGCCAGCAGTGACGGAGGGGAGAAGTGGGATGAGCAGTTCTTC
CASSDGGEKWDEQFF
>TRBJ2-7|TRBV9|NA|TRBD2
TGTGCCAGCAGCGCCACTAGCGGGAGGTACGAGCAGTACTTC
CASSATSGRYEQYF
>TRBJ2-7|TRBV6-5|once|NA
TGTGCCAGCAGTTACTGGCAGGGCTACGAGCAGTACTTC
CASSYWQGYEQYF
>TRBJ1-2|TRBV12-3/TRBV12-4|once|NA
TGTGCCAGCGGCCTGACAGCCCGAGGCTACACCTTC
CASGLTARGYTF
>TRBJ2-2|TRBV11-2|NA|TRBD1
TGTGCCAGCAGCGAGGGACAGGTGAACACCGGGGAGCTGTTTTTT
CASSEGQVNTGELFF
>TRBJ2-1|TRBV5-1|NA|NA
TGCGCCAGCAGCTTCGAGTGGGAGCAGTTCTTC
CASSFEWEQFF
>TRBJ2-3|TRBV3-1/TRBV3-2|NA|NA
TGTGCCAGCAGCCCCAGGGGATCCAGCGTCGGGGCGCAGTATTTT
CASSPRGSSVGAQYF
>TRBJ2-7|TRBV6-5|NA|TRBD1
TGTGCCAGCAAGTATCGGGACAGGGAGGCCTACGAGCAGTACTTC
CASKYRDREAYEQYF
>TRBJ2-1|TRBV14|NA|NA
TGTGCCAGCACCACGAGGGGAGGTGATGAGCAGTTCTTC
CASTTRGGDEQFF
>TRBJ2-5|TRBV12-5|NA|NA
TGTGCTAGTGGTTTTACTAGTGACACCCTCCAAGAGACCCAGTACTTC
CASGFTSDTLQETQYF
>TRBJ1-2|TRBV7-9|NA|TRBD1
TGTGCCAGCAGCCAGGGGGCGGGCTATGGCTACACCTTC
CASSQGAGYGYTF
>TRBJ1-5|TRBV7-2|NA|NA
TGTGCCAGCAGCCCCGGAGATTATAGCAATCAGCCCCAGCATTTT
CASSPGDYSNQPQHF
>TRBJ1-1|TRBV2|few|NA
TGTGCCAGCAGTGTACAGGAGGGCACTGAAGCTTTCTTT
CASSVQEGTEAFF
>TRBJ1-1|TRBV5-1|NA|NA
TGCGCCAGCAGCCCATATTCAAGCTCAAACACTGAAGCTTTCTTT
CASSPYSSSNTEAFF
>TRBJ2-5|TRBV18|NA|TRBD1
TGTGCCAGCTCACCACCCGGGACAGGACGACAAGAGACCCAGTACTTC
CASSPPGTGRQETQYF
>TRBJ1-5|TRBV11-2|NA|NA
TGTGCCAGCAGCTTCCTCCTGGGAGAACCCCAGCATTTT
CASSFLLGEPQHF
>TRBJ1-6|TRBV7-2|NA|TRBD1
TGTGCCAGCAGCTTCCGACAGGGCACCTTGTTTTCACCCCTCCACTTT
CASSFRQGTLFSPLHF
>TRBJ2-2|TRBV9|NA|NA
TGTGCCAGCAGCGCTCTGGGGGCCCCGTGGGAGCTGTTTTTT
CASSALGAPWELFF
>TRBJ1-3|TRBV4-1|NA|NA
TGCGCCAGCAGCCAAGGGACAGTTACCCTAGGAAACACCATATATTTT
CASSQGTVTLGNTIYF
>TRBJ2-7|TRBV6-1|once|TRBD2
TGTGCCAGCAGTGAAGAGGCTAGCGGGAGGACCCGACTACGATCCTACGAGCAGTACTTC
CASSEEASGRTRLRSYEQYF
>TRBJ1-2|TRBV10-3|NA|TRBD1
TGTGCCATCAGAACATACAGGGGCTATGGCTACACCTTC
CAIRTYRGYGYTF
>TRBJ2-7|TRBV11-2|few|TRBD2
TGTGCCAGCAGCTCCTGGACTAGCGGCTACGAGCAGTACTTC
CASSSWTSGYEQYF
>TRBJ1-3|TRBV27|NA|NA
TGTGCTCGGTCCGCTGGAAACACCATATATTTT
CARSAGNTIYF
>TRBJ2-5|TRBV11-2|NA|TRBD2
TGTGCCAGCAGCTTATCCGGCGGGAGAATTGGAGAGACCCAGTACTTC
CASSLSGGRIGETQYF
>TRBJ2-7|TRBV19|NA|NA
TGTGCCAGTAGTCCCTGGGTGGACAGATACGAGCAGTACTTC
CASSPWVDRYEQYF
>TRBJ1-1|TRBV7-2|once|TRBD1
TGTGCCAGCAGCTCAGAACAGGGGTGGGCCACTGAAGCTTTCTTT
CASSSEQGWATEAFF
>TRBJ2-7|TRBV5-6|once|NA
TGTGCCAGCAGCTTGGCCTTCGGCAGGGCCTCCTACGAGCAGTACTTC
CASSLAFGRASYEQYF
>TRBJ2-7|TRBV6-2/TRBV6-3|NA|TRBD2
TGTGCCAGCAGTTACAGGACTAGCCCTTACGAGCAGTACTTC
CASSYRTSPYEQYF
>TRBJ1-3|TRBV19|NA|NA
TGTGCCAGTAGTATACTGGACACCGGGACTAGCTCTGGAAACACCATATATTTT
CASSILDTGTSSGNTIYF